A single sample is the source of the 26 T cell receptor beta chains below, sequenced in a study of blood T cell repertoires in COVID-19. The method was immunoSEQ multiplex PCR; TCRdb's version includes in-frame clones alone and lacks a portion of them. This repertoire shows under 250,000 clones, under 90% found once; its top ten account for 3% to 4.5%. Sequenced input: peripheral blood. All receptors derive from a woman over 75 with acute or convalescent COVID-19.

The chain recombines TRBV3-1 (or the pseudogene TRBV3-2) with TRBJ2-3, with 8 bases that match TRBD1. V gave up 0 bases and J gave up 6 bases; unmatched junction bases: 11. The germline V gene has CDR1 LGHDT and CDR2 YNNKEL (reference sequence). The CDR3 is 17 residues long. The CDR3 loop reads CASSQEADRGVLDTQYF. The DNA of the CDR3 is TGTGCCAGCAGCCAAGAAGCAGACAGGGGTGTGCTTGATACGCAGTATTTT.

The table lists this clone with a few counts. The chain combines TRBV20-1 with TRBJ1-2; TRBD1 matches 8 bases. Germline trimming cut 6 bases from V and 6 bases from J; bases unmatched to any gene: 3. The germline V gene encodes CDR1 DFQATT and CDR2 SNEGSKA (reference sequence). The CDR3 is made up of 11 amino acids. CDR3 protein: CSAPTGDGYTF. The CDR3, as DNA: TGCAGTGCCCCGACAGGGGATGGCTACACCTTC.

This clone was seen only a few times. V is TRBV6-6 and J is TRBJ1-1; D perhaps matches TRBD1 (5 bases). Germline V gene lookup returns CDR1 MNHNY and CDR2 SVGAGI (reference sequence). The CDR3 runs to 15 residues. Trimming removed 8 bases from V and 1 base from J, with 17 bases in between. The CDR3 bases are TGTGCCAGCTTTCCGCCCCGGGGGAAGAACACTGAAGCTTTCTTT. It codes for CASFPPRGKNTEAFF.

V is TRBV29-1 and J is TRBJ2-5; TRBD2 is a possible D gene (6 bases). CDR1 and CDR2 (germline): SQVTM, ANQGSEA. This CDR3 comprises 14 residues. The V end lost 2 bases, the J end lost 5 bases, and 15 bases lay between the germline ends. DNA of the CDR3: TGCAGCGTTGAATATTTAGGGGCGGGGGAGACCCAGTACTTC. This sequence encodes CSVEYLGAGETQYF.

The J gene is TRBJ2-7, the V gene TRBV6-6; TRBD2 matches 13 bases. The CDR3 has 13 amino acids. V dropped 10 bases and J dropped 5; count of bases not matched to a gene: 5. Looked up from germline, CDR1 is MNHNY and CDR2 is SVGAGI (reference sequence). CDR3 coding DNA: TGTGCCACCAAGACTAGCGGGGGGAACGAGCAGTACTTC. Protein sequence: CATKTSGGNEQYF.

The J gene is TRBJ2-2, the V gene TRBV12-5, with 8 positions matching TRBD2. This CDR3 has 15 residues. Germline CDR1 and CDR2: LGHNT and FRNRAP. Unmatched junction bases numbered 4, after V lost 4 bases and J lost 3 bases. CDR3 DNA sequence: TGTGCTAGTGGTTCGGGGGGGCGCGACACCGGGGAGCTGTTTTTT. The encoded protein is CASGSGGRDTGELFF.

The chain couples TRBV19 to TRBJ2-7, with no clear D. The CDR3 sequence is 11 residues long. The V end lost 3 bases, the J end lost 6 bases, and 6 bases lay between the germline ends. Germline V gene lookup returns CDR1 LNHDA and CDR2 SQIVND (reference sequence). The CDR3 coding sequence is TGTGCCAGTAGTATCGGAGTCGAGCAGTACTTC. Translation gives CASSIGVEQYF.

The chain is built from TRBV20-1 and TRBJ1-1; TRBD1 might be the D (5 bases). Germline CDR1 reads DFQATT; CDR2 reads SNEGSKA (reference sequence). The CDR3 sequence is 11 residues long. Trimming pared 2 bases from V and 11 bases from J, leaving 12 bases between. CDR3 protein: CSARLAGLAFF. The CDR3 DNA follows: TGCAGTGCTAGACTCGCAGGGTTGGCTTTCTTT.

This rearrangement joins TRBV27 to TRBJ1-1; 9 nucleotides agree with TRBD1. J lost 3 bases, V lost 7 bases, and 6 bases had no gene match. The CDR3 runs to 14 residues. The germline gives CDR1 MNHEY, CDR2 SMNVEV (reference sequence). The CDR3: CASTRDRGDTEAFF. The CDR3 DNA follows: TGTGCCAGCACCAGAGACAGGGGGGACACTGAAGCTTTCTTT.

This clone has a handful of counts. The V and J genes are TRBV28 and TRBJ2-3; D might be TRBD1 (5 bases). The CDR3 has 15 residues. Germline CDR1 and CDR2: MDHEN and SYDVKM. Between the trimmed V and J ends, which lost 8 bases and 1 base, there was a span of 16 bases. Here the CDR3 DNA reads TGTGCCAGCTCCTCGCGACAGCCTGGCACAGATACGCAGTATTTT. This gives the protein CASSSRQPGTDTQYF.

Of note for this clone: The germline gene is not matched at one end of the junction; a read error may be the cause. The rearrangement uses TRBV6-4 and TRBJ1-2; D unclear. This CDR3 has 16 amino acids. CDR1 is MRHNA and CDR2 is SNTAGT in the germline V gene. The CDR3 reads CASSEWGGKDNDGYTF. Here the CDR3 DNA reads TGTGCCAGCAGTGAGTGGGGAGGGAAGGATAACGATGGCTACACCTTC.

The chain has TRBV18 and TRBJ2-5, with no clear D. Germline values: CDR1 KGHSH, CDR2 LQKENI. V was clipped by 1 base and J by 1 base, with 7 bases between them. This CDR3 has 14 residues. CDR3: CASSPRHLQETQYF. The CDR3 DNA reads as TGTGCCAGCTCACCACGGCACCTCCAAGAGACCCAGTACTTC.

This clone was detected only a few times. The V and J genes are TRBV5-1 and TRBJ1-1, with D unclear. V was cut by 4 bases and J by 1 base, with 20 bases left in between. This CDR3 region has 17 residues. CDR1 and CDR2 from the germline V gene are SGHRS and YFSETQ. As DNA, the CDR3 is TGCGCCAGCAGCCAAAGAGGACTCAGGACTAAGAACACTGAAGCTTTCTTT. Translating gives CASSQRGLRTKNTEAFF.

In this sample, this clone turned up once. A much larger clone lies one base from this, so it may be a read error. The chain joins TRBV25-1 to TRBJ1-2; 10 nucleotides line up with TRBD1. The CDR3 is 13 residues long. Trimming removed 6 bases from V and 4 bases from J; junction bases left unmatched: 2. Germline CDR1 MGHDK, CDR2 SYGVNS. The CDR3 loop reads CASSRTGGYGYTF. The CDR3 DNA is TGTGCCAGCAGCCGGACAGGGGGCTATGGCTACACCTTC.

This CDR3 reads CASSLALSGGGYTF. The CDR3 DNA reads as TGTGCCAGCAGCTTAGCGTTATCAGGGGGCGGCTACACCTTC. The rearrangement links TRBV7-2 to TRBJ1-2, with 8 bases identical to TRBD1. The V and J ends lost 0 bases and 8 bases, in that order; junction bases with no gene match: 5. The germline gives CDR1 SGHTA, CDR2 FQGNSA. The CDR3 covers 14 residues.

CDR3 loop: CASSLGSQGRETQYF. The CDR3 bases are TGTGCCAGCAGCTTAGGGTCGCAGGGTCGAGAGACCCAGTACTTC. The V and J genes are TRBV7-3 and TRBJ2-5; D might be TRBD1 (5 bases). There are 15 residues in the CDR3. Trimming took off 2 bases at V and 4 bases at J, with 14 bases between the two ends. The germline CDR1 and CDR2 sequences are SGHTA and FQGTGA.

This chain links TRBV18 with TRBJ2-1; TRBD2 is a possible D gene (7 bases). This CDR3 region has 15 residues. The germline V gene encodes CDR1 KGHSH and CDR2 LQKENI. The ends were cut back, 2 bases at V and 4 bases at J, with 12 bases in the middle. CDR3 region: CASSPSAGAYNEQFF. DNA for the CDR3: TGTGCCAGCTCACCATCGGCGGGGGCGTACAATGAGCAGTTCTTC.

The chain links TRBV3-1 (or the pseudogene TRBV3-2) to TRBJ1-5, with TRBD1 as a possible D gene (6 bases). The CDR3 runs to 15 residues. V dropped 2 bases and J dropped 4 bases, with 12 bases sitting between them. The germline V gene encodes CDR1 LGHDT and CDR2 YNNKEL (reference sequence). The CDR3 spells CASSQFATGNQPQHF. The DNA for the CDR3 is TGTGCCAGCAGCCAATTTGCCACAGGGAATCAGCCCCAGCATTTT.

The chain joins TRBV27 to TRBJ2-7, with 10 bases matching TRBD1. The trim removed 5 bases at V and 2 bases at J, leaving 6 bases unmatched. Germline V gene sequence: CDR1 MNHEY, CDR2 SMNVEV (reference sequence). The CDR3 is 15 amino acids. CDR3 region: CASSGGTGAPYEQYF. The CDR3, as DNA: TGTGCCAGCAGTGGCGGGACAGGGGCCCCCTACGAGCAGTACTTC.

This clone was observed once. V is TRBV3-1 (or the pseudogene TRBV3-2) and J is TRBJ1-1, with a tentative D call TRBD1 (5 bases). Trimming left V 4 bases short and J 4 bases short, with 16 bases between. This CDR3 has 15 amino acids. Germline CDR1 reads LGHDT; CDR2 reads YNNKEL (reference sequence). The CDR3 sequence: CASSRPGDGVTEAFF. In DNA form, the CDR3 reads TGTGCCAGCAGCCGCCCGGGGGATGGTGTCACTGAAGCTTTCTTT.

The rearrangement uses TRBV18 and TRBJ2-3; D is undetermined. From germline, CDR1 is KGHSH and CDR2 LQKENI. The CDR3 totals 15 residues. The ends were cut back, 3 bases at V and 0 bases at J, with 10 bases in the middle. This CDR3 reads CASSPDFYSTDTQYF. DNA of the CDR3: TGTGCCAGCTCACCCGACTTTTACAGCACAGATACGCAGTATTTT.

This clone has only a few counts. The chain is built from TRBV20-1 and TRBJ1-6; D may be TRBD1 (6 bases). CDR1 is DFQATT and CDR2 is SNEGSKA in the germline V gene (reference sequence). The CDR3 runs to 13 residues. Trimming stripped 3 bases from V and 10 bases from J, with 13 bases between. In DNA, the CDR3 is TGCAGTGCTAGTTCCAGGGGAGTGTCACCCCTCCACTTT. Protein sequence: CSASSRGVSPLHF.

The chain carries TRBV24-1 and TRBJ1-2; the D gene is possibly TRBD1 (6 bases). V lost 1 base and J 7 bases, leaving 12 bases between the germline ends. The CDR3 length is 14 residues. From germline, CDR1 is KGHDR and CDR2 SFDVKD. For the CDR3, the DNA is TGTGCCACCAGTGATTTCCGACAGGTTGGTGGCTACACCTTC. Protein: CATSDFRQVGGYTF.

The chain uses TRBV4-2 and TRBJ1-5, with TRBD1 identical over 7 bases. The CDR3 extends over 16 amino acids. The ends lost 3 bases at V and 2 bases at J; junction bases unmatched: 7. In germline, CDR1 is LGHNA, CDR2 YNFKEQ. CDR3 sequence reads: CASSHVRGRGNQPQHF. The CDR3 DNA follows: TGTGCCAGCAGCCACGTTAGGGGGCGCGGCAATCAGCCCCAGCATTTT.

CDR3 sequence (DNA): TGTGCCTGGAGTTACAGGGTGGGCTACACCTTC. It codes for CAWSYRVGYTF. V and J are TRBV30 and TRBJ1-2, with D possibly TRBD1 on 6 matching bases. The CDR3 length is 11 residues. Per germline, CDR1 GTSNPN and CDR2 SVGIG (reference sequence). Between the trimmed V and J ends, which lost 2 bases and 8 bases, there was a span of 9 bases.

CDR3 residues: CASSQGFRETQYF. CDR3 nucleotide sequence: TGTGCCAGCAGCCAAGGTTTCCGAGAGACCCAGTACTTC. V gene TRBV3-1 (or the pseudogene TRBV3-2) combines with J gene TRBJ2-5; D not certain. Trimming removed 1 base at V and 4 bases at J, with 7 bases between. This CDR3 is 13 amino acids long. Germline V gene data show CDR1 as LGHDT and CDR2 as YNNKEL (reference sequence).